The TCR beta chain described here comes from a study of T cell therapy after organ transplantation. Notes on the study in general: Endogenous clonotypes not in therapy products appeared after therapy alongside transferred ones.

This clone was seen once. Its antigen is undetermined. The protocol was immunoSEQ multiplex PCR, while the TCRdb copy is restricted to in-frame clones and leaves out a portion. The table records 51,000 or so clones, 94% of them present only once. The source material was CD8+ T cells from blood, sampled before autologous CMV-specific T cell therapy. The clonotype comes from a human patient who had received a solid organ transplant and had CMV disease.

CDR3 DNA sequence: TGTGCCAGCAGCCAAGGGACTAGTCTTATCTACGAGCAGTACTTC. As protein: CASSQGTSLIYEQYF. This chain joins TRBV14 and TRBJ2-5; 7 positions match TRBD2. The end of the DNA fits TRBJ2-7 better, so the J call may be wrong. This CDR3 has 15 residues. CDR1 is SGHDN and CDR2 is FVKESK in the germline V gene.